This T cell receptor beta chain was captured in a study of T cells in Graves' hyperthyroidism and ophthalmopathy. Across the whole study: Initial diagnosis, before any treatment, was when peripheral blood was collected.

This clonotype was seen many times. What was amplified from RNA transcripts were TCR beta CDR3 regions. Researchers ran a first-round RT-PCR on the TCR CDR3 using the HTBI primer set. TCRdb used MiXCR to reprocess the multiplex PCR reads, holding one entry per CDR3 protein. The sample has approximately 520,000 distinct CDR3 sequences; about 24% are singletons. Among ophthalmopathy patients, the Clinical Activity Score reached at least 3, the NOSPECS grade reached at least 4, and duration remained under 3 months. Used for diagnoses were clinical symptoms, serum thyroxine and TRAb, thyroid ultrasound and orbital computed tomography. PBMCs were derived from about 10 ml fresh peripheral blood. This receptor was obtained from a young woman with Graves' ophthalmopathy. The sample was blood.

The DNA for the CDR3 is TGTGCCAGCAGCAGTGTCGGGGTCAATCAGCCCCAGCATTTT. Translating gives CASSSVGVNQPQHF. The genes are TRBV7-9 and TRBJ1-5; D is unclear. Per germline, CDR1 SEHNR and CDR2 FQNEAQ (reference sequence). The ends were cut back, 5 bases at V and 3 bases at J, with 11 bases in the middle. The CDR3 consists of 14 residues. Full variable domain (remainder filled in from reference TRBV7-9 and TRBJ1-5): DTGVSQNPRHKITKRGQNVTFRCDPISEHNRLYWYRQTLGQGPEFLTYFQNEAQLEKSRLLSDRFSAERPKGSFSTLEIQRTEQGDSAMYLCASSSVGVNQPQHFGDGTRLSIL.